Below, 16 T cell receptor beta chains from the same sample are listed, as sequenced in a study of CD8 T cells in ankylosing spondylitis. TCRdb fed the 5' RACE reads into MiXCR, producing one record per CDR3 protein. In the table there are 150,000 to 250,000 distinct CDR3 sequences, about 13% of which are singletons. Sequencing was carried out using blood, either unsorted or a sorted T cell fraction (not recorded which). These receptors were collected from a male donor with ankylosing spondylitis or in good health (not recorded which).

This clonotype appeared a few times. J is TRBJ2-5 and V is TRBV5-1; D is possibly TRBD1 (5 bases). Germline values: CDR1 SGHRS, CDR2 YFSETQ. CDR3 size: 16 residues. With 3 bases removed from V and 6 bases from J, the gap between germline ends came to 21 bases. The CDR3 here is CASSYNPDMISQTQYF. In nucleotides, the CDR3 is TGCGCCAGCAGCTATAATCCGGACATGATAAGCCAGACCCAGTACTTC.

This rearrangement joins TRBV18 to TRBJ2-2; D is undetermined. This CDR3 spans 13 amino acids. Germline V CDR1 and CDR2: KGHSH, LQKENI. V was shortened by 2 bases and J by 9 bases, with 10 bases between the two germline ends. For the CDR3, the DNA is TGTGCCAGCTCACCAACCCCCTTCTGGGAGCTGTTTTTT. Translating gives CASSPTPFWELFF.

The chain links TRBV2 to TRBJ1-2; 7 positions agree with TRBD1. This CDR3 is built from 15 residues. After removal of 3 bases from V and 4 bases from J, the junction contained 8 bases not matched to a gene. Per germline, CDR1 SNHLY and CDR2 FYNNEI. DNA of the CDR3: TGTGCCAGCAGTGATCGGACAGGCGTATTCTATGGCTACACCTTC. Translation: CASSDRTGVFYGYTF. Together with reference TRBV2 and TRBJ1-2, the CDR3 gives the full variable domain: EPEVTQTPSHQVTQMGQEVILRCVPISNHLYFYWYRQILGQKVEFLVSFYNNEISEKSEIFDDQFSVERPDGSNFTLKIRSTKLEDSAMYFCASSDRTGVFYGYTFGSGTRLTVV.

The chain carries TRBV24-1 and TRBJ1-2; the D gene is possibly TRBD1 (6 bases). The ends were cut back, 8 bases at V and 4 bases at J, with 16 bases in the middle. Germline values: CDR1 KGHDR, CDR2 SFDVKD. There are 14 residues in the CDR3. The CDR3: CATKEQGSSYGYTF. The CDR3 nucleotides are TGTGCCACCAAGGAACAGGGCTCCTCCTATGGCTACACCTTC.

This clonotype has only a few counts. J is TRBJ1-6 and V is TRBV6-4, with TRBD1 matching 7 bases. The CDR3 runs 16 residues. Germline V gene lookup returns CDR1 MRHNA and CDR2 SNTAGT. The V gene end was trimmed by 3 bases and the J gene end by 0 bases; junction bases not matched to a gene: 2. The CDR3 is CASSEGGNSYNSPLHF. For the CDR3, the DNA is TGTGCCAGCAGTGAAGGGGGCAACTCCTATAATTCACCCCTCCACTTT.

V gene TRBV24-1 combines with J gene TRBJ2-3; 14 positions match TRBD2. The J segment lost 3 bases and the V segment lost 10 bases, leaving 17 bases of the junction unmatched. The CDR3 spans 19 residues. In germline, CDR1 is KGHDR, CDR2 SFDVKD. The CDR3 sequence: CATRTSWGLAGESTDTQYF. CDR3 DNA: TGTGCCACACGCACCTCGTGGGGACTAGCGGGAGAGAGTACAGATACGCAGTATTTT.

V is TRBV5-6 and J is TRBJ2-7; no clear D gene. The V gene's germline CDR1 is SGHDT and CDR2 YYEEEE. Trimming removed 4 bases at V and 0 bases at J, with 11 bases between. This CDR3 spans 14 amino acids. This chain's CDR3 is CASSPGLLSYEQYF. The CDR3 DNA follows: TGTGCCAGCAGCCCCGGGCTCCTCTCCTACGAGCAGTACTTC.

This clonotype occurred a few times. V usage is TRBV12-3 or TRBV12-4 and J usage is TRBJ1-1, with D perhaps TRBD1 (6 bases). The CDR3 is made up of 14 amino acids. The V gene lost 6 bases and the J gene lost 1 base, with 12 bases spanning the gap. The CDR3 is CASSHHRENTEAFF. The CDR3 region has the DNA TGTGCCAGCAGCCACCACAGGGAGAACACTGAAGCTTTCTTT.

The V gene is TRBV3-1, the J gene TRBJ1-3; D perhaps matches TRBD1 (5 bases). CDR3 length equals 15 residues. Germline-derived CDR1 and CDR2 are LGHDT and YNNKEL (reference sequence). The V and J ends lost 0 bases and 2 bases respectively, with 8 bases between them. The chain's CDR3 is CASSQDRDPGNTIYF. The CDR3 DNA reads TGTGCCAGCAGCCAAGACAGGGACCCTGGAAACACCATATATTTT.

This clonotype showed up just a few times. The rearrangement links TRBV11-2 to TRBJ2-3; 11 bases agree with TRBD2. The CDR3 totals 17 residues. Germline V gives CDR1 SGHAT, CDR2 FQNNGV. V shed 5 bases and J 1 base; nucleotides not matched to a gene: 8. For the CDR3, the DNA is TGTGCCAGCAGCGATTCTAGCGGGAGGATCGGCACAGATACGCAGTATTTT. Amino acid sequence: CASSDSSGRIGTDTQYF.

The chain has TRBV12-3 or TRBV12-4 and TRBJ2-7; D unclear. The V end was cut by 3 bases, the J end by 3 bases, with 12 bases between. The CDR3 runs to 14 residues. The CDR3 DNA is TGTGCCAGCAGTTTCGAACTGAGGTACTACGAGCAGTACTTC. Its protein product is CASSFELRYYEQYF.

The rearrangement joins TRBV10-3 to TRBJ2-5, with 9 positions matching TRBD1. V shed 6 bases, J shed 5 bases, and the junction held 10 bases outside the gene matches. The germline V gene encodes CDR1 ENHRY and CDR2 SYGVKD. The CDR3 has 15 amino acids. This chain's CDR3 is CAISLRDRDTETQYF. The CDR3 DNA follows: TGTGCCATCAGCCTCCGGGACAGGGACACGGAGACCCAGTACTTC.

This clonotype has more than one count but fewer than ten. This sequence joins TRBV12-5 and TRBJ2-7; D ambiguous. From germline, CDR1 is LGHNT and CDR2 FRNRAP. This CDR3 is 15 amino acids long. Trimming pared 1 base from V and 0 bases from J, leaving 10 bases between. In nucleotides, the CDR3 is TGTGCTAGTGGTTTGGAAAGGGCCCTCTCCTACGAGCAGTACTTC. Its protein product is CASGLERALSYEQYF.

The V call is TRBV3-1, the J call TRBJ2-5, with D maybe TRBD2 (5 bases). Germline CDR1 and CDR2: LGHDT and YNNKEL (reference sequence). The V gene lost 0 bases and the J gene lost 1 base, with 18 bases spanning the gap. CDR3 length equals 18 residues. The CDR3 DNA is TGTGCCAGCAGCCAAGATAGCCTCCTAGGGAGCGGCCAAGAGACCCAGTACTTC. It specifies CASSQDSLLGSGQETQYF.

This sequence joins TRBV6-5 and TRBJ2-3, with TRBD2 identical over 9 bases. The length of the CDR3 is 14 residues. CDR1 and CDR2 (germline): MNHEY, SVGAGI. With 2 bases clipped from V and 6 bases from J, the junction kept 3 bases outside the gene matches. CDR3 coding DNA: TGTGCCAGCAGTTACGCGGCGGGGGGGGATACGCAGTATTTT. This codes for CASSYAAGGDTQYF.

V usage is TRBV29-1 and J usage is TRBJ2-7; no firm D call. Germline lookup yields CDR1 SQVTM and CDR2 ANQGSEA. V was clipped by 6 bases and J by 0 bases, with 18 bases between them. The CDR3 sequence is 15 residues long. Here the CDR3 reads CSVSRLGASSYEQYF. DNA of the CDR3: TGCAGCGTCTCTAGGTTGGGCGCAAGCTCCTACGAGCAGTACTTC.